This TCR beta chain was profiled in a study of blood T cell repertoires in COVID-19. Study information: Acute and convalescent COVID-19 specimens originated in the United States, Italy and Spain.

This clone has just one count. The germline V gene has CDR1 GTSNPN and CDR2 SVGIG (reference sequence). V was clipped by 7 bases and J by 6 bases, with 13 bases between them. This CDR3 spans 13 amino acids. Per the authors' pipeline: Nucleated cell number was recorded as an estimate derived from reference gene primer amplification. Libraries were prepared by immunoSEQ multiplex PCR; TCRdb keeps only in-frame clonotypes and omits some of them. D and trimming come from the DNA, and the V and J calls and clone size come from that table. In the table there are 200,000 to 250,000 clones, 80% to 90% of which are singletons.

The V call is TRBV30, the J call TRBJ1-6, with D possibly matching TRBD1 (6 bases). The receptor was isolated from an elderly woman with acute or convalescent COVID-19. The sample comprised peripheral blood. In DNA form, the CDR3 reads TGTGCCTCCGACAGGCGAGGTAATTCACCCCTCCACTTT. Its protein is CASDRRGNSPLHF.